The rows below give T cell receptor beta chains drawn from one sample of a study of identical twins. TCRdb used MiXCR to reprocess the 5' RACE reads, holding one entry per CDR3 protein. This table holds 200,000 to 300,000 distinct CDR3 sequences, roughly 13% found once. These same records also appear under a second study, on yellow fever vaccine responses in identical twins.

Sequenced input: memory (CD45RO+) T cells sorted from blood. The receptors were gathered from a woman aged 18-29 years in good health. CDR3s include the opening cysteine and the closing phenylalanine or tryptophan. A D gene is named only where the DNA matches it firmly. Clone size, where shown, is once, few, many, or a class for clones that have expanded.

J	size	V	D	CDR3	DNA
TRBJ2-3	NA	TRBV4-3	NA	CASSQDRLTQYF	TGCGCCAGCAGCCAAGATAGACTTACGCAGTATTTT
TRBJ2-1	NA	TRBV7-9	NA	CASSLVAEPYNEQFF	TGTGCCAGCAGCTTAGTAGCGGAACCCTACAATGAGCAGTTCTTC
TRBJ2-5	many	TRBV25-1	NA	CASSDTGRETQYF	TGTGCCAGCAGTGACACAGGGCGCGAGACCCAGTACTTC
TRBJ2-7	NA	TRBV7-9	TRBD1	CASSFGKQGGVAEQYF	TGTGCCAGCAGCTTTGGCAAACAGGGGGGAGTCGCCGAGCAGTACTTC
TRBJ2-2	many	TRBV5-1	NA	CASRTANTGELFF	TGTGCCAGCAGAACCGCGAACACCGGGGAGCTGTTTTTT
TRBJ2-1	NA	TRBV3-1	TRBD2	CASSIGSGGANEQFF	TGTGCCAGCAGTATAGGGAGCGGGGGGGCAAATGAGCAGTTCTTC
TRBJ2-7	NA	TRBV12-3/TRBV12-4	TRBD2	CASSKTSGGIYEQYF	TGTGCCAGCAGTAAAACTAGCGGGGGTATCTACGAGCAGTACTTC
TRBJ2-5	few	TRBV14	NA	CASSQDTGPETQYF	TGTGCCAGCAGCCAGGACACAGGGCCAGAGACCCAGTACTTC
TRBJ2-2	few	TRBV7-9	NA	CASSLVGRVTGELFF	TGTGCCAGCAGCTTAGTCGGCAGGGTCACCGGGGAGCTGTTTTTT
TRBJ2-1	NA	TRBV6-2/TRBV6-3	NA	CASSSRENEQFF	TGTGCCAGCAGCTCCCGAGAGAATGAGCAGTTCTTC
TRBJ1-2	NA	TRBV29-1	NA	CSVLGGGDGYTF	TGCAGCGTTCTAGGGGGGGGTGATGGCTACACCTTC
TRBJ1-1	NA	TRBV2	NA	CASSETEAFF	TGTGCCAGCAGTGAAACTGAAGCTTTCTTT
TRBJ2-7	NA	TRBV6-5	TRBD1	CASSYSGQAVGEQYF	TGTGCCAGCAGTTACTCCGGACAGGCGGTCGGGGAGCAGTACTTC
TRBJ2-7	NA	TRBV11-2	NA	CASSLVPTGLYNEQYF	TGTGCCAGCAGCTTAGTCCCCACAGGGTTATATAACGAGCAGTACTTC
TRBJ1-4	NA	TRBV20-1	NA	CSATGSTNEKLFF	TGCAGTGCAACAGGGTCGACTAATGAAAAACTGTTTTTT
TRBJ2-1	few	TRBV24-1	NA	CATSDPNVGNEQFF	TGTGCCACCAGTGACCCGAATGTTGGCAATGAGCAGTTCTTC
TRBJ2-3	few	TRBV7-9	NA	CASRYITDTQYF	TGTGCCAGCCGATACATCACAGATACGCAGTATTTT
TRBJ2-3	NA	TRBV7-2	TRBD1	CASSLEGADTQYF	TGTGCCAGCAGCTTAGAGGGGGCGGATACGCAGTATTTT
TRBJ2-7	many	TRBV12-3/TRBV12-4	TRBD1	CASSPRDRGPYEQYF	TGTGCCAGCAGTCCCCGGGACAGGGGACCCTACGAGCAGTACTTC
TRBJ2-7	few	TRBV28	TRBD2	CASSPGLARNEQYF	TGTGCCAGCAGTCCGGGACTAGCGAGAAACGAGCAGTACTTC
TRBJ1-2	many	TRBV4-3	NA	CASSQVKGDYGYTF	TGCGCCAGCAGCCAAGTTAAAGGGGACTATGGCTACACCTTC
TRBJ2-7	few	TRBV20-1	TRBD2	CSARLHGGGRGVYEQYF	TGCAGTGCTAGGTTACACGGGGGCGGGAGGGGCGTTTACGAGCAGTACTTC
TRBJ1-5	NA	TRBV5-1	NA	CASSLGGSGLNQPQHF	TGCGCCAGCAGCTTGGGGGGTTCCGGGCTCAATCAGCCCCAGCATTTT
TRBJ2-1	NA	TRBV7-9	NA	CASSLARVLGGYNEQFF	TGTGCCAGCAGCTTAGCCCGGGTACTAGGGGGCTACAATGAGCAGTTCTTC
TRBJ2-1	few	TRBV20-1	NA	CSARGRPIGSYNEQFF	TGCAGTGCTAGAGGTCGACCGATCGGGTCCTACAATGAGCAGTTCTTC
TRBJ2-6	many	TRBV20-1	NA	CSASAFSGANVLTF	TGCAGTGCTAGCGCGTTCTCTGGGGCCAACGTCCTGACTTTC
TRBJ2-7	few	TRBV6-1	TRBD2	CASSPAGISYEQYF	TGTGCCAGCAGCCCAGCGGGAATATCCTACGAGCAGTACTTC
TRBJ2-7	NA	TRBV6-5	NA	CASSYSSSYEQYF	TGTGCCAGCAGTTACTCGAGCTCCTACGAGCAGTACTTC
TRBJ2-7	few	TRBV20-1	TRBD2	CSANGQRETYEQYF	TGCAGTGCTAATGGGCAGCGGGAAACCTACGAGCAGTACTTC
TRBJ1-2	many	TRBV7-9	NA	CASILPPDAPNGYTF	TGTGCCAGCATCCTTCCCCCGGACGCCCCGAACGGCTACACCTTC
TRBJ2-3	NA	TRBV14	NA	CASSMGRYTDTQYF	TGTGCCAGCAGCATGGGGAGATACACAGATACGCAGTATTTT
TRBJ1-5	NA	TRBV7-9	TRBD1	CASSLATGAVERQPQHF	TGTGCCAGCAGCTTAGCAACAGGGGCGGTAGAGCGTCAGCCCCAGCATTTT
TRBJ2-2	few	TRBV20-1	TRBD1	CSARDLGTGENTGELFF	TGCAGTGCTAGAGATCTGGGGACAGGGGAGAACACCGGGGAGCTGTTTTTT
TRBJ2-5	NA	TRBV11-2	TRBD2	CASSFSGRAEETQYF	TGTGCCAGCAGCTTTAGCGGGAGGGCCGAAGAGACCCAGTACTTC
TRBJ2-3	few	TRBV6-2/TRBV6-3	NA	CATTLAITDTQYF	TGTGCCACCACCCTAGCGATCACAGATACGCAGTATTTT
TRBJ2-1	few	TRBV7-3	NA	CASRGALAYNEQFF	TGTGCCAGCCGGGGAGCGCTAGCTTACAATGAGCAGTTCTTC
TRBJ2-1	few	TRBV15	NA	CATSSFGGGGINEQFF	TGTGCCACCAGCTCATTTGGTGGAGGTGGGATCAATGAGCAGTTCTTC
TRBJ1-1	few	TRBV4-2	NA	CASSQALQSGTEAFF	TGTGCCAGCAGCCAAGCTCTGCAATCGGGGACTGAAGCTTTCTTT
TRBJ2-2	few	TRBV10-3	TRBD1	CAISTGTENTGELFF	TGTGCCATCAGTACCGGGACAGAGAACACCGGGGAGCTGTTTTTT
TRBJ1-1	many	TRBV20-1	NA	CSVQTRVKNTEAFF	TGCAGTGTTCAGACAAGGGTGAAGAACACTGAAGCTTTCTTT
TRBJ1-1	few	TRBV6-2/TRBV6-3	NA	CASSYSIRGRAFF	TGTGCCAGCAGTTACTCAATCAGGGGAAGAGCTTTCTTT